Listed here are 30 T cell receptor beta chains from one sample, sequenced in a study of blood T cell repertoires in COVID-19 (dated by TCRdb to 2019 to 2021). The library was made by the immunoSEQ multiplex PCR assay. Imported from immuneACCESS, the table was reduced by TCRdb to in-frame sequences with V and J called. These copies leave out some clones; in studies compared against another copy, an unresolved V gene accounts for under half, and the cause of the remainder is not known. The sample table contains about 220,000 clones; only one count was recorded for around 88% of them. About 14% of the sample rests with the top ten. The specimen was PBMCs or T cells enriched from blood (not recorded which). The receptors were sampled from a woman aged 50 to 60 with acute COVID-19.

The chain is built from TRBV29-1 and TRBJ2-3, with D possibly TRBD2 on 5 matching bases. V gave up 4 bases and J gave up 3 bases, with 14 bases separating them. Germline CDR1 and CDR2: SQVTM and ANQGSEA. There are 14 residues in the CDR3. This chain's CDR3 is CSVVQRRRTDTQYF. For the CDR3, the DNA is TGCAGCGTTGTTCAGCGGCGTCGGACAGATACGCAGTATTTT.

The gene calls are TRBV20-1 and TRBJ2-7, with D perhaps TRBD1 (6 bases). From germline, CDR1 is DFQATT and CDR2 SNEGSKA (reference sequence). Between the trimmed V and J ends, which lost 3 bases and 4 bases, there was a span of 19 bases. The CDR3 runs 15 residues. CDR3 region: CSASVRPGTPYEQYF. The CDR3 DNA sequence: TGCAGTGCTAGTGTAAGACCCGGGACACCGTACGAGCAGTACTTC.

CDR3 nucleotide sequence: TGTGCCAGCAGTTTTTGGGGGGAGAATCAGCCCCAGCATTTT. As protein: CASSFWGENQPQHF. The chain links TRBV28 to TRBJ1-5, with a weak D call TRBD1 (5 bases). V was clipped by 3 bases and J by 4 bases, with 10 bases between them. This CDR3 spans 14 amino acids. Germline values: CDR1 MDHEN, CDR2 SYDVKM. The full variable domain, with the rest looked up from reference TRBV28 and TRBJ1-5, is DVKVTQSSRYLVKRTGEKVFLECVQDMDHENMFWYRQDPGLGLRLIYFSYDVKMKEKGDIPEGYSVSREKKERFSLILESASTNQTSMYLCASSFWGENQPQHFGDGTRLSIL.

V and J are TRBV6-5 and TRBJ2-7; D gene uncertain. The CDR3 consists of 13 residues. V gave up 4 bases and J gave up 0 bases, with 7 bases separating them. CDR1 is MNHEY, CDR2 SVGAGI, per germline. CDR3 nucleotide sequence: TGTGCCAGCAGTTTCGAGGTCTCCTACGAGCAGTACTTC. This gives the protein CASSFEVSYEQYF.

The chain carries TRBV3-1 (or the pseudogene TRBV3-2) and TRBJ1-2; 11 bases agree with TRBD1. After removal of 4 bases from V and 2 bases from J, the junction contained 6 bases not matched to a gene. CDR1 and CDR2 (germline): LGHDT, YNNKEL (reference sequence). The CDR3 is 16 residues long. In nucleotides, the CDR3 is TGTGCCAGCAGCCCGGATTGGACAGGGGGCAACTATGGCTACACCTTC. Translated, it gives CASSPDWTGGNYGYTF.

This clone was counted only a few times. This rearrangement joins TRBV4-2 to TRBJ2-1, with D unresolved. V lost 4 bases, J lost 2 bases, and 9 bases lay in between. Per germline, CDR1 LGHNA and CDR2 YNFKEQ. This CDR3 contains 14 residues. Here the CDR3 reads CASSPDPTYNEQFF. The CDR3 DNA follows: TGTGCCAGCAGCCCAGATCCCACCTACAATGAGCAGTTCTTC.

This chain links TRBV19 with TRBJ1-1; a weak D match, TRBD1 (6 bases). The CDR3 spans 15 residues. Trimming removed 5 bases at V and 4 bases at J, with 17 bases between. Germline CDR1 and CDR2: LNHDA and SQIVND (reference sequence). The CDR3 here is CASSRGTQRGTEAFF. The CDR3 nucleotides read TGTGCCAGTAGTCGAGGGACACAGCGCGGCACTGAAGCTTTCTTT.

This rearrangement joins TRBV9 to TRBJ2-3; 15 bases align to TRBD2. CDR1 is SGDLS, CDR2 YYNGEE, per germline. The V and J ends lost 0 bases and 2 bases, in that order; junction bases with no gene match: 4. The CDR3 is 18 residues long. CDR3 amino acids: CASSVGTSGRAFTDTQYF. CDR3 sequence (DNA): TGTGCCAGCAGCGTAGGGACTAGCGGGAGGGCCTTCACAGATACGCAGTATTTT.

The chain combines TRBV11-3 with TRBJ1-3; the match to TRBD1 covers 9 bases. CDR3 length: 14 residues. Per the germline V gene, CDR1 is SGHNT and CDR2 is YENEEA. Trimming removed 5 bases from V and 4 bases from J; junction bases left unmatched: 3. As DNA, the CDR3 is TGTGCCAGCAGCCAGGGACAGGGAGGAAACACCATATATTTT. Translating it yields CASSQGQGGNTIYF.

The chain is built from TRBV7-8 and TRBJ1-1; 7 bases agree with TRBD1. CDR1 and CDR2 (germline): SGHVS, FQNEAQ. The CDR3 runs 15 residues. V lost 4 bases to trimming and J lost 7 bases; unmatched junction nucleotides: 12. In nucleotides, the CDR3 is TGTGCCAGCAGCTCACGAGGGACAGCAGTTAATGAAGCTTTCTTT. Amino acids: CASSSRGTAVNEAFF.

This chain joins TRBV7-9 and TRBJ2-5; possibly TRBD1 for D (7 bases). The CDR3 spans 15 residues. The V gene lost 5 bases and the J gene lost 5 bases, with 18 bases spanning the gap. Germline V lookup: CDR1 SEHNR, CDR2 FQNEAQ (reference sequence). The CDR3 is CASSSRGGGTETQYF. For the CDR3, the DNA is TGTGCCAGCAGCAGTAGAGGGGGCGGGACGGAGACCCAGTACTTC.

As to this clone: Other DNA sequences of this sample code for an identical CDR3. The chain combines TRBV28 with TRBJ1-2; TRBD1 is a possible D gene (6 bases). Trimming stripped 6 bases from V and 2 bases from J, with 10 bases between. Germline values: CDR1 MDHEN, CDR2 SYDVKM. CDR3 size: 13 residues. The CDR3 region is CASRPRGNYGYTF. CDR3 bases: TGTGCCAGCAGGCCCAGGGGAAACTATGGCTACACCTTC.

The chain is built from TRBV27 and TRBJ2-7; 10 bases are shared with TRBD2. The CDR3 length is 15 residues. The V gene end was trimmed by 5 bases and the J gene end by 3 bases; junction bases not matched to a gene: 7. The germline V gene encodes CDR1 MNHEY and CDR2 SMNVEV (reference sequence). The CDR3 DNA is TGTGCCAGCAGTCTGACCAGCGGGAGGGACTACGAGCAGTACTTC. Residues: CASSLTSGRDYEQYF.

The chain carries TRBV4-1 and TRBJ2-3; the match to TRBD1 covers 9 bases. The CDR3 runs to 15 residues. V lost 4 bases, J lost 2 bases, and 4 bases stayed unmatched. Germline V gene data show CDR1 as MGHRA and CDR2 as YSYEKL. As DNA, the CDR3 is TGCGCCAGCAGCCGGACAGGGGACCCCACAGATACGCAGTATTTT. Its translation: CASSRTGDPTDTQYF.

Written as DNA, the CDR3 is TGTGCCAGCAGTTCCACGGCCGGGACAGAGATCGCTGGGGCCAACGTCCTGACTTTC. This gives the protein CASSSTAGTEIAGANVLTF. V is TRBV27 and J is TRBJ2-6, with 7 bases identical to TRBD1. V lost 4 bases and J lost 2; bases outside the gene matches: 14. CDR1 is MNHEY and CDR2 is SMNVEV in the germline V gene (reference sequence). The CDR3 runs to 19 residues.

The count of this clone is one. Other DNA sequences within the sample encode an identical CDR3. The genes are TRBV20-1 and TRBJ2-7; 7 positions match TRBD1. This CDR3 comprises 17 residues. J was trimmed by 1 base and V by 3 bases; bases with no gene match: 15. From germline, CDR1 is DFQATT and CDR2 SNEGSKA (reference sequence). The CDR3 sequence is CSASQWGAGTASYEQYF. In nucleotides, the CDR3 is TGCAGTGCTAGTCAGTGGGGAGCCGGGACAGCTTCCTACGAGCAGTACTTC.

V gene TRBV29-1 combines with J gene TRBJ2-4; 13 bases are a match to TRBD2. Trimming cost V 4 bases and J 1 base; bases outside gene matches: 10. Germline values: CDR1 SQVTM, CDR2 ANQGSEA. This CDR3 region has 18 residues. The CDR3 reads CSVGGLAGVGGAKNIQYF. The CDR3 DNA sequence: TGCAGCGTTGGAGGACTAGCGGGAGTAGGCGGGGCCAAAAACATTCAGTACTTC.

The CDR3: CASSVDGTGSLPEAFF. As DNA, the CDR3 is TGTGCCAGCAGCGTGGACGGGACAGGGTCCCTCCCTGAAGCTTTCTTT. The genes are TRBV9 and TRBJ1-1; 9 positions agree with TRBD1. Germline V CDR1 and CDR2: SGDLS, YYNGEE. There are 16 residues in the CDR3. V lost 2 bases, J lost 6 bases, and 11 bases stayed unmatched.

The chain is built from TRBV29-1 and TRBJ2-1, with D perhaps TRBD2 (5 bases). This CDR3 has 15 amino acids. V was pared by 4 bases and J by 2 bases, with 15 bases between. Germline V lookup: CDR1 SQVTM, CDR2 ANQGSEA. The CDR3 protein is CSVVVEDFAYNEQFF. Written as DNA, the CDR3 is TGCAGCGTTGTAGTGGAGGATTTCGCCTACAATGAGCAGTTCTTC.

CDR3 in DNA: TGTGCCAGCAGTCCCCACTGGCTCCGGGACGAGCAGTACTTC. Translation: CASSPHWLRDEQYF. The gene calls are TRBV6-5 and TRBJ2-7; no clear D gene. Germline V gene sequence: CDR1 MNHEY, CDR2 SVGAGI. Deletions cut 5 bases from V and 5 bases from J, with 16 bases between. The CDR3 is 14 residues long.

The CDR3 DNA is TGTGCCAGCAGTTCTTTACTAGCCGGCGAGCAGTACTTC. Translation gives CASSSLLAGEQYF. The rearrangement joins TRBV27 to TRBJ2-7; D possibly corresponds to TRBD2 (6 bases). The germline V and J ends were trimmed by 4 bases and 6 bases, with 13 bases remaining between them. Germline-derived CDR1 and CDR2 are MNHEY and SMNVEV (reference sequence). CDR3 length: 13 amino acids.

The genes are TRBV18 and TRBJ1-1; the match to TRBD1 covers 9 bases. This CDR3 comprises 16 residues. V was pared by 3 bases and J by 5 bases, with 10 bases of the junction left unmatched. Germline-derived CDR1 and CDR2 are KGHSH and LQKENI. CDR3 region: CASSPGQGLRGTEAFF. The CDR3 nucleotides are TGTGCCAGCTCACCTGGACAGGGGTTGAGGGGTACTGAAGCTTTCTTT.

V is TRBV7-2 and J is TRBJ2-7; 9 bases fit TRBD1. The length of the CDR3 is 16 residues. The germline V gene has CDR1 SGHTA and CDR2 FQGNSA. The ends lost 1 base at V and 3 bases at J; junction bases unmatched: 7. The CDR3, as DNA: TGTGCCAGCAGCTTAGGAGCCGGGACAGGGTACTACGAGCAGTACTTC. Protein product: CASSLGAGTGYYEQYF.

V and J are TRBV3-1 (or the pseudogene TRBV3-2) and TRBJ2-3; 8 nucleotides agree with TRBD2. Looked up from germline, CDR1 is LGHDT and CDR2 is YNNKEL (reference sequence). The V and J ends lost 0 bases and 5 bases, in that order; junction bases with no gene match: 4. The CDR3 has 15 amino acids. This CDR3 reads CASSQETGGRDTQYF. The DNA for the CDR3 is TGTGCCAGCAGCCAAGAGACGGGGGGGAGAGATACGCAGTATTTT.

This chain joins TRBV5-1 and TRBJ2-2, with 12 bases identical to TRBD1. The trim removed 5 bases at V and 7 bases at J, leaving 6 bases unmatched. CDR1 is SGHRS and CDR2 is YFSETQ in the germline V gene. The CDR3 runs 15 residues. CDR3 loop: CASSPGQGASGELFF. CDR3 DNA: TGCGCCAGCAGTCCGGGACAGGGGGCTAGCGGGGAGCTGTTTTTT.

The chain links TRBV28 to TRBJ1-6; the D gene is possibly TRBD1 (6 bases). The germline V and J ends were trimmed by 5 bases and 4 bases, with 21 bases remaining between them. From germline, CDR1 is MDHEN and CDR2 SYDVKM. This CDR3 comprises 18 residues. The chain's CDR3 is CASSGQGISDRYNSPLHF. The CDR3, as DNA: TGTGCCAGCAGTGGGCAGGGGATATCGGACCGGTATAATTCACCCCTCCACTTT.

This chain uses TRBV14 with TRBJ2-7, with a possible D match to TRBD1 (5 bases). This CDR3 is 13 amino acids long. Trimming pared 3 bases from V and 3 bases from J, leaving 9 bases between. The germline CDR1 and CDR2 sequences are SGHDN and FVKESK. DNA of the CDR3: TGTGCCAGCAGCCAGACAGCGCTCTACGAGCAGTACTTC. Residues: CASSQTALYEQYF.

This clone was seen once. The chain combines TRBV7-2 with TRBJ2-1, with 8 bases lining up with TRBD1. The germline CDR1 and CDR2 sequences are SGHTA and FQGNSA. The CDR3 is made up of 15 amino acids. The J segment lost 5 bases and the V segment lost 3 bases, leaving 6 bases of the junction unmatched. The CDR3 sequence: CASSFFGQGNNEQFF. The CDR3, as DNA: TGTGCCAGCAGCTTTTTCGGACAGGGAAACAATGAGCAGTTCTTC.

V gene TRBV7-9 combines with J gene TRBJ1-2; D is undetermined. V shed 5 bases and J shed 8 bases, with 12 bases lying between them. Germline V gene data show CDR1 as SEHNR and CDR2 as FQNEAQ (reference sequence). The CDR3 consists of 12 residues. DNA of the CDR3: TGTGCCAGCAGCCCACGCGGGCCCGGCTACACCTTC. It yields the protein CASSPRGPGYTF. The whole variable domain, remainder taken from reference TRBV7-9 and TRBJ1-2, is DTGVSQNPRHKITKRGQNVTFRCDPISEHNRLYWYRQTLGQGPEFLTYFQNEAQLEKSRLLSDRFSAERPKGSFSTLEIQRTEQGDSAMYLCASSPRGPGYTFGSGTRLTVV.

V and J are TRBV18 and TRBJ2-1; TRBD2 might be the D (6 bases). Germline lookup yields CDR1 KGHSH and CDR2 LQKENI. V was cut by 2 bases and J by 6 bases, with 17 bases left in between. The CDR3 contains 16 residues. The DNA for the CDR3 is TGTGCCAGCTCACCAGATGAAGCGGGTTGGGCCAATGAGCAGTTCTTC. It yields the protein CASSPDEAGWANEQFF.